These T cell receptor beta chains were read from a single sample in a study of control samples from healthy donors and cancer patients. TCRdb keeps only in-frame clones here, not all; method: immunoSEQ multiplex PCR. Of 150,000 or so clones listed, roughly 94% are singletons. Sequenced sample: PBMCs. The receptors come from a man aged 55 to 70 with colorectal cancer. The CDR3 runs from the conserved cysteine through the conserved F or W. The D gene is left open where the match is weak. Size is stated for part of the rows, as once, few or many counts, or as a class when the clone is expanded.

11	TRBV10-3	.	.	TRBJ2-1	TGTGCCATCAGTGGAGACAATGAGCAGTTCTTC	CAISGDNEQFF
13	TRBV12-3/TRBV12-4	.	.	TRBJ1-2	TGTGCCAGCAGTTTAGAGGGGCTCTATGGCTACACCTTC	CASSLEGLYGYTF
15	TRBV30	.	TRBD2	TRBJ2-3	TGTGCCTGGAGTGGGACTAGCGGAAGCACAGATACGCAGTATTTT	CAWSGTSGSTDTQYF
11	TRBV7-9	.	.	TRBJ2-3	TGTGCCAGCAGCCCCCCAGGTACGCAGTATTTT	CASSPPGTQYF
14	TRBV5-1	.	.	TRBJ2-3	TGCGCCAGCAGCTGGACGGAACGCACAGATACGCAGTATTTT	CASSWTERTDTQYF
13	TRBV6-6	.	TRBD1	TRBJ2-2	TGTGCGAACAGGGGAGAGAACACCGGGGAGCTGTTTTTT	CANRGENTGELFF
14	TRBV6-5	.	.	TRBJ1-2	TGTGCCAGCAGTATACAGGCGCCGGGCTATGGCTACACCTTC	CASSIQAPGYGYTF
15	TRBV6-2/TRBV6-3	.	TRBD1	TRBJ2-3	TGTGCCAGCAGTTATGGGACAGGGGCCACAGATACGCAGTATTTT	CASSYGTGATDTQYF
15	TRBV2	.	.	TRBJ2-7	TGTGCCAGCAAAGATTTATGGACCCCCGGGTACGAGCAGTACTTC	CASKDLWTPGYEQYF
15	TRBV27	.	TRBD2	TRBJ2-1	TGTGCCAGCAGTTTATCGGGGGGGACCTACAATGAGCAGTTCTTC	CASSLSGGTYNEQFF
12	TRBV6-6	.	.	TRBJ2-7	TGTGCCAGCAGTCGGGGCCACTACGAGCAGTACTTC	CASSRGHYEQYF
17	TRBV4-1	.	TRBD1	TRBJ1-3	TGCGCCAGCAGCCAAGGATTGGGCCCAGGGGGAGGAAACACCATATATTTT	CASSQGLGPGGGNTIYF
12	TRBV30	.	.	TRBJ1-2	TGTGCCTGGAGCTACTGGGCTTATGGCTACACCTTC	CAWSYWAYGYTF
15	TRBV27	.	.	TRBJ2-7	TGTGCCAGCAGTTTTGAGGGGGTTCACTCCTACGAGCAGTACTTC	CASSFEGVHSYEQYF
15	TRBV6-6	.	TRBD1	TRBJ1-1	TGTGCCAGCAGTTACCATAACAGGGGGCGCACTGAAGCTTTCTTT	CASSYHNRGRTEAFF
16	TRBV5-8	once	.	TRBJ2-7	TGTGCCAGCAGCTTGGCGCCCGGGCACTTAGTCTACGAGCAGTACTTC	CASSLAPGHLVYEQYF
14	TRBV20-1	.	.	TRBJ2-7	TGCAGTGCTAGTCCGGGGGTCTCCTCCTACGAGCAGTACTTC	CSASPGVSSYEQYF
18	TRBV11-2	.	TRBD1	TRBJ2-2	TGTGCCAGCAGCTCCCACAGGGGGCGCGTCATAAAGACCGGGGAGCTGTTTTTT	CASSSHRGRVIKTGELFF
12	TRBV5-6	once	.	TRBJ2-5	TGTGCCCCGCTCGCGGGACAAGAGACCCAGTACTTC	CAPLAGQETQYF
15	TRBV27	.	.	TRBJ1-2	TGTGCCAGCAGTTTTTCGGGGGGCGCAGGGTATGGCTACACCTTC	CASSFSGGAGYGYTF
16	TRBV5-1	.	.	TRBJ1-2	TGCGCCAGCAGCTTGGAGAGGGGTATGGATCACTTTGGCTACACCTTC	CASSLERGMDHFGYTF
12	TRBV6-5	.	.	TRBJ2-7	TGTGCCAGCGCCGGACCCGGTGGCGAGCAGTACTTC	CASAGPGGEQYF
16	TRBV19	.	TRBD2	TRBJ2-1	TGTGCCAGTAGTATTAGCGGGGGGGAAGGAGGCAATGAGCAGTTCTTC	CASSISGGEGGNEQFF
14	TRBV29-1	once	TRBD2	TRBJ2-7	TGCAGCGCAAAACTAGCGGGGGGCCTTTACGAGCAGTACTTC	CSAKLAGGLYEQYF
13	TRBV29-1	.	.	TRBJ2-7	TGCAGCGTTGAAGAAAACAGTTCCTACGAGCAGTACTTC	CSVEENSSYEQYF
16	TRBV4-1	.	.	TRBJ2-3	TGCGCCAGCAGCCAAGATGGCAGGGGGAGGACAGATACGCAGTATTTT	CASSQDGRGRTDTQYF
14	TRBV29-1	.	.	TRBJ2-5	TGCAGCGCTCGAAGACAGGAGAGCCAAGAGACCCAGTACTTC	CSARRQESQETQYF
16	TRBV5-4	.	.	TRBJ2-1	TGTGCCAGCAGCTTGGACAGGGACCCTATCAACAATGAGCAGTTCTTC	CASSLDRDPINNEQFF
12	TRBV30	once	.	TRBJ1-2	TGTGCCTGGAGTCCGCCGGGGTCTGGCTACACCTTC	CAWSPPGSGYTF
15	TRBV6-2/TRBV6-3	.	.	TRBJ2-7	TGTGCCAGCAGTCGACTTGAAGGGGCGGGGTACGAGCAGTACTTC	CASSRLEGAGYEQYF
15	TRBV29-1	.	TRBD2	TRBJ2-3	TGCAGCGTAACGGGACTAGCCCCAAGGGGGGATACGCAGTATTTT	CSVTGLAPRGDTQYF
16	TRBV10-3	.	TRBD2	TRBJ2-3	TGTGCCATCAGTGAGTCCGGGGGGTTGGGCACAGATACGCAGTATTTT	CAISESGGLGTDTQYF
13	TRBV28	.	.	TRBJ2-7	TGTGCCAGCACCCTTTCGAAGGGGAACGAGCAGTACTTC	CASTLSKGNEQYF
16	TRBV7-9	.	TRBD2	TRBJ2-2	TGTGCCAGCAGCTTAGGGGGAGCGGGAAACACCGGGGAGCTGTTTTTT	CASSLGGAGNTGELFF
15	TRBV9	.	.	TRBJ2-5	TGTGCCAGCAGCGTAGCGGGACTCTGGAGAGAGACCCAGTACTTC	CASSVAGLWRETQYF
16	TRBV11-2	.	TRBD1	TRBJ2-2	TGTGCCAGCAGCTTCACGACAGGGCGCGGCACCGGGGAGCTGTTTTTT	CASSFTTGRGTGELFF
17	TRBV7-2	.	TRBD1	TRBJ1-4	TGTGCCAGCAGCTTGGACCGGGACAGGGGCCCTAATGAAAAACTGTTTTTT	CASSLDRDRGPNEKLFF
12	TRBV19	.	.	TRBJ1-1	TGTGCCAGTAATAGGGTGAACACTGAAGCTTTCTTT	CASNRVNTEAFF
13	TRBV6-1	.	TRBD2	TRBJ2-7	TGTGCCAGCAGGCCAACTAGCGTCTACGAGCAGTACTTC	CASRPTSVYEQYF
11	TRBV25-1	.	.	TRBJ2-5	TGTGCCAGCAGTTGGGGAGAGACCCAGTACTTC	CASSWGETQYF
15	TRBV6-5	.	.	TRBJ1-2	TGTGCCAGCAACAAAGGCGACAGCGGGAGCTATGGCTACACCTTC	CASNKGDSGSYGYTF
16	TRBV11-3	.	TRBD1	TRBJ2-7	TGTGCCAGCAGCTTAGATCCCCCGGACAGGGCCGGCGAGCAGTACTTC	CASSLDPPDRAGEQYF
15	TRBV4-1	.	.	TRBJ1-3	TGCGCCAGCAGCCAAGAGCCGATCTCTGGAAACACCATATATTTT	CASSQEPISGNTIYF
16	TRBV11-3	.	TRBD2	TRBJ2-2	TGTGCCAGCAGCTTATACCCTACGGGGGGGGCCGGGGAGCTGTTTTTT	CASSLYPTGGAGELFF
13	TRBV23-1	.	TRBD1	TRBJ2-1	TGCGCCAGTAGGACAGGGGGTTACAATGAGCAGTTCTTC	CASRTGGYNEQFF
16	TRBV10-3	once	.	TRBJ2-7	TGTGCCATCAGTGGGGGGGGAGGGGGAAGCTCCTACGAGCAGTACTTC	CAISGGGGGSSYEQYF
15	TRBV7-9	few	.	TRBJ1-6	TGTGCCAGCAGTTACCAGGACACGAGAGATTCACCCCTCCACTTT	CASSYQDTRDSPLHF
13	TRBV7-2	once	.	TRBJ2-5	TGTGCCAGCAGCTTAGTTGCGATGGAGACCCAGTACTTC	CASSLVAMETQYF
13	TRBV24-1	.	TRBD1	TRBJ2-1	TGTGCCACCACTGCCGGGACAGGCAATGAGCAGTTCTTC	CATTAGTGNEQFF
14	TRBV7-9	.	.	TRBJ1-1	TGTGCCAGCAGCTTTGGGGAGGGGTTTACTGAAGCTTTCTTT	CASSFGEGFTEAFF
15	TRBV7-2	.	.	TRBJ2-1	TGTGCCAGCAGCCTGACTGAATTCTCCTACAATGAGCAGTTCTTC	CASSLTEFSYNEQFF
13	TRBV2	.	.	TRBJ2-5	TGTGCCAGCAGTGATCTTGGAGGGGAGACCCAGTACTTC	CASSDLGGETQYF
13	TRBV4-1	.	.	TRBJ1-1	TGCGCCAGCAGCCAAGACCAGGGCACTGAAGCTTTCTTT	CASSQDQGTEAFF
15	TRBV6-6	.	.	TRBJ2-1	TGTGCCAGCAGGGTTGGAGGGGCGGGTTACAATGAGCAGTTCTTC	CASRVGGAGYNEQFF
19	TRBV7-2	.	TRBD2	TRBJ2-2	TGTGCCAGCAGCCCTCGGACTAGCGGGGGGGCGAAAGACACCGGGGAGCTGTTTTTT	CASSPRTSGGAKDTGELFF
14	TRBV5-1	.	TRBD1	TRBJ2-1	TGCGCCAGCAGCCCGGGACAGGACGTCGATGAGCAGTTCTTC	CASSPGQDVDEQFF
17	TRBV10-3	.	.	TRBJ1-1	TGTGCCATCAGTGAGAGTTGGGGCAGGGGAGATGGCACTGAAGCTTTCTTT	CAISESWGRGDGTEAFF
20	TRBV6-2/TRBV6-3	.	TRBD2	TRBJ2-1	TGTGCCAGCAGTTACCCCCGGACTAGCGGGGGCCAAAGCTCCTACAATGAGCAGTTCTTC	CASSYPRTSGGQSSYNEQFF
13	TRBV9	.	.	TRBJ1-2	TGTGCCAGCGGAACCGGACGGAACTATGGCTACACCTTC	CASGTGRNYGYTF